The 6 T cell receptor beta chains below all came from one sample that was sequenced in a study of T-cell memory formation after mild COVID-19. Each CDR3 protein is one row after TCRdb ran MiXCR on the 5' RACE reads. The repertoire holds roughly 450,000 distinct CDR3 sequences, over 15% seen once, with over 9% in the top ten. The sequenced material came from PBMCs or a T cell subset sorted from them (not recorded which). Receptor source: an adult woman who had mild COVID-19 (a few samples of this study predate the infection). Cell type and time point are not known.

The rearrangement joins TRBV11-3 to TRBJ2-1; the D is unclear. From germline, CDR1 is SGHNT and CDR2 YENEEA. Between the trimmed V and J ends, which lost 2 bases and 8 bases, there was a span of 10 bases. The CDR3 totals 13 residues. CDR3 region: CASSLYRDHEQFF. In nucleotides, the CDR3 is TGTGCCAGCAGCTTATATAGGGATCATGAGCAGTTCTTC.

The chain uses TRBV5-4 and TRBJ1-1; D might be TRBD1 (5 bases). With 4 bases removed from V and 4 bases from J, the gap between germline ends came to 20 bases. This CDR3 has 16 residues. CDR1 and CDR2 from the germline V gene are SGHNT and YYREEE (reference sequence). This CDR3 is CASSPTAAGQGTEAFF. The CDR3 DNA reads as TGTGCCAGCAGCCCAACGGCCGCCGGGCAGGGCACTGAAGCTTTCTTT.

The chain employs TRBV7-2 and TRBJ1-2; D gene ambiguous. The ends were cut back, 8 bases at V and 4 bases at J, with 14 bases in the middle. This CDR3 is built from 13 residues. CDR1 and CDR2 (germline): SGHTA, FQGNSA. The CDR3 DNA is TGTGCCAGCTCGCAAGGGCATGGCTATGGCTACACCTTC. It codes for CASSQGHGYGYTF.

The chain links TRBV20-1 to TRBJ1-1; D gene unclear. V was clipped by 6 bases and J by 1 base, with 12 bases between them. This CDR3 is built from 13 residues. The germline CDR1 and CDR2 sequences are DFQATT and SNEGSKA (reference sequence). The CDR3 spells CSAERTANTEAFF. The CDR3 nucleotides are TGCAGTGCGGAAAGGACGGCGAACACTGAAGCTTTCTTT.

As DNA, the CDR3 is TGTGCCAGCAGTTTAAGGACAGGGGGGCCTTACGAGCAGTACTTC. Protein product: CASSLRTGGPYEQYF. This chain joins TRBV27 and TRBJ2-7; 10 bases are shared with TRBD1. Looked up from germline, CDR1 is MNHEY and CDR2 is SMNVEV (reference sequence). This CDR3 is 15 amino acids long. After removal of 2 bases from V and 4 bases from J, the junction contained 5 bases not matched to a gene.

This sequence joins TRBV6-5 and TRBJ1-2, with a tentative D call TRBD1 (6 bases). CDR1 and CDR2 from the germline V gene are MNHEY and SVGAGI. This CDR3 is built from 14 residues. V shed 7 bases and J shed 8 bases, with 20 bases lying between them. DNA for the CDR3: TGTGCCAGCAAAAGGGGGTACAGGGATGGCGGCTACACCTTC. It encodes CASKRGYRDGGYTF.